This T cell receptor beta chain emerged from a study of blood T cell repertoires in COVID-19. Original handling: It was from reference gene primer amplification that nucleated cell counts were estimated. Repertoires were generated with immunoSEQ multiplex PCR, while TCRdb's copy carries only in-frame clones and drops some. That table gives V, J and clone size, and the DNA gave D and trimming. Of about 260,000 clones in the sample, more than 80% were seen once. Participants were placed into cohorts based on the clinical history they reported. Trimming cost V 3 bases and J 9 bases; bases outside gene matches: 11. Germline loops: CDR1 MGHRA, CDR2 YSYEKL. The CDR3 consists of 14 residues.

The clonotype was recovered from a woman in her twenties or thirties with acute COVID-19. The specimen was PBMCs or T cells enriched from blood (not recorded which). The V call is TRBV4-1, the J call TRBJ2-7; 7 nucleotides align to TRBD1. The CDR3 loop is CASSQIGQEVGQYF. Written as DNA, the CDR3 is TGCGCCAGCAGCCAGATTGGACAGGAGGTCGGGCAGTACTTC.